Listed here is a single T cell receptor beta chain. No antigen is known for it. Relying on iRepertoire HTBI primers and Arm-PCR of CDR3 regions, the team built TCR beta libraries. Via MiXCR, TCRdb re-called the multiplex PCR reads, giving one row per CDR3 protein. The repertoire holds a few hundred thousand distinct CDR3 sequences, approximately 15% seen once, with 25% to 30% in the top ten. Specified time point: newly diagnosed GD, antithyroid drugs for less than 3 months. PBMC RNA served as the TCR library source. Diagnoses of Graves' disease were made by American Thyroid Association guidelines. The authors drew patients from an endocrinology department in Xi'an, China. These data originate in a study of regulatory T cells in long-lasting Graves disease. CDR3 size: 14 residues. Between the trimmed V and J ends, which lost 3 bases and 5 bases, there was a span of 14 bases. Germline CDR1 and CDR2: SEHNR and FQNEAQ (reference sequence).

Study findings and constraints: Accuracy could have been hurt by small sample size.

These data also formed part of another study, on T cells in Graves' hyperthyroidism and ophthalmopathy.

Source: peripheral blood mononuclear cells (PBMCs), taken at new diagnosis, from a patient treated with antithyroid drugs. The rearrangement joins TRBV7-9 to TRBJ2-7; D not certain. The sequence was obtained from a man in his forties with Graves disease. CDR3 nucleotide sequence: TGTGCCAGCAGCTTTCGATCAGGTTCCAACGAGCAGTACTTC. It specifies CASSFRSGSNEQYF.